One sample yielded the 28 T cell receptor beta chains listed below, sequenced in a study of B cell selection in AIRE deficiency. Only in-frame clones appear in the TCRdb table, and some are missing; sequencing was by immunoSEQ multiplex PCR. The table has about 21,000 clones, 94% seen once; the top ten hold 2%. Sorted regulatory T cells were CD4-positive, CD25-high and CD127-low or negative. The specimen was Tregs sorted from PBMCs. The origin of the receptors is a human donor with AIRE deficiency.

In this sample, this clone turned up once. The genes are TRBV7-9 and TRBJ1-4, with 8 bases identical to TRBD1. The CDR3 consists of 14 residues. Germline V gene lookup returns CDR1 SEHNR and CDR2 FQNEAQ (reference sequence). V lost 5 bases, J lost 10 bases, and 9 bases stayed unmatched. CDR3 residues: CASSRLPQGGKLFF. The CDR3 nucleotides are TGTGCCAGCAGCCGACTCCCACAGGGGGGAAAACTGTTTTTT.

In this sample, this clone turned up once. V and J are TRBV21-1 and TRBJ2-5; TRBD1, the table's D call, lacks a check against the DNA. TRBV21-1 is a recognized pseudogene. The CDR3 length is 14 residues. CDR3: CASSAHRVRETQYF. The CDR3 DNA sequence: TGTGCCAGCAGCGCTCACAGGGTTCGGGAGACCCAGTACTTC.

Only one count was recorded for this clone. This chain joins TRBV4-1 and TRBJ2-3, with TRBD2 as a possible D gene (5 bases). CDR3 length: 14 residues. V was clipped by 1 base and J by 0 bases, with 5 bases between them. Looked up from germline, CDR1 is MGHRA and CDR2 is YSYEKL. The chain's CDR3 is CASSQGTSTDTQYF. The DNA for the CDR3 is TGCGCCAGCAGCCAAGGGACTAGCACAGATACGCAGTATTTT.

A remark on this clone: This sample includes further DNA sequences coding for the same CDR3. The rearrangement links TRBV18 to TRBJ2-2, with D hard to call. CDR1 is KGHSH, CDR2 LQKENI, per germline. CDR3 length: 13 amino acids. V was cut by 0 bases and J by 4 bases, with 3 bases left in between. DNA for the CDR3: TGTGCCAGCTCACCACCGGGCACCGGGGAGCTGTTTTTT. This encodes CASSPPGTGELFF.

This clone is a singleton in its sample. The chain uses TRBV5-5 and TRBJ2-1; TRBD2 matches 10 bases. The trim removed 1 base at V and 9 bases at J, leaving 7 bases unmatched. The length of the CDR3 is 15 residues. Germline CDR1 SGHKS, CDR2 YYEKEE (reference sequence). The CDR3 nucleotides read TGTGCCAGCAGCTTGCGGCTAGCGGGAGTGGGTGAGCAGTTCTTC. Translated, it gives CASSLRLAGVGEQFF.

The chain links TRBV19 to TRBJ1-2, with TRBD1 as a possible D gene (6 bases). V was clipped by 5 bases and J by 8 bases, with 18 bases between them. In germline, CDR1 is LNHDA, CDR2 SQIVND (reference sequence). This CDR3 has 14 amino acids. The CDR3 sequence: CASSVGQGIGGYTF. DNA for the CDR3: TGTGCCAGTAGTGTAGGGCAGGGGATAGGGGGCTACACCTTC.

V gene TRBV25-1 combines with J gene TRBJ2-7; 7 bases align to TRBD2. Germline lookup yields CDR1 MGHDK and CDR2 SYGVNS. V lost 4 bases to trimming and J lost 0 bases; unmatched junction nucleotides: 3. The CDR3 sequence is 14 residues long. The CDR3 region is CASSAWGGSYEQYF. The CDR3 DNA reads as TGTGCCAGCAGTGCCTGGGGGGGCTCCTACGAGCAGTACTTC.

The J gene is TRBJ2-3, the V gene TRBV5-1, with 12 bases matching TRBD2. There are 16 residues in the CDR3. CDR1 is SGHRS and CDR2 is YFSETQ in the germline V gene. After removal of 4 bases from V and 4 bases from J, the junction contained 7 bases not matched to a gene. CDR3 in DNA: TGCGCCAGCAGCCTGAGGACTAGCGGGATGGCAGATACGCAGTATTTT. It specifies CASSLRTSGMADTQYF.

The V call is TRBV19, the J call TRBJ2-6, with D unresolved. The CDR3 loop spans 15 amino acids. Germline-derived CDR1 and CDR2 are LNHDA and SQIVND (reference sequence). Trimming removed 3 bases at V and 2 bases at J, with 8 bases between. Here the CDR3 reads CASSMRIPGANVLTF. The CDR3 DNA is TGTGCCAGTAGTATGCGGATACCTGGGGCCAACGTCCTGACTTTC.

The chain carries TRBV6-4 and TRBJ2-1; D is unclear. Trimming took 8 bases from V and 7 from J, leaving 12 bases between them. This CDR3 contains 12 residues. Germline CDR1 is MRHNA and CDR2 is SNTAGT. The CDR3 region has the DNA TGTGCCAGCCTATCTTTGCGTAATGAGCAGTTCTTC. Its protein product is CASLSLRNEQFF.

This chain connects TRBV9 to TRBJ1-1, with D uncertain. Trimming left V 0 bases short and J 0 bases short, with 12 bases between. The CDR3 totals 16 residues. The germline V gene encodes CDR1 SGDLS and CDR2 YYNGEE. This chain's CDR3 is CASSVGPSYMNTEAFF. In DNA, the CDR3 is TGTGCCAGCAGCGTAGGTCCAAGCTACATGAACACTGAAGCTTTCTTT.

This chain joins TRBV5-1 and TRBJ1-2; D gene uncertain. Germline lookup yields CDR1 SGHRS and CDR2 YFSETQ. The V and J ends lost 2 bases and 4 bases respectively, with 15 bases between them. This CDR3 region has 15 residues. CDR3 sequence (DNA): TGCGCCAGCAGCTTATTGCCTATACAGACCTATGGCTACACCTTC. This translates into CASSLLPIQTYGYTF. Based on the CDR3 plus reference TRBV5-1 and TRBJ1-2, the full variable domain is KAGVTQTPRYLIKTRGQQVTLSCSPISGHRSVSWYQQTPGQGLQFLFEYFSETQRNKGNFPGRFSGRQFSNSRSEMNVSTLELGDSALYLCASSLLPIQTYGYTFGSGTRLTVV.

The V gene is TRBV7-9, the J gene TRBJ2-4; D is unresolved. In germline, CDR1 is SEHNR, CDR2 FQNEAQ (reference sequence). Trimming removed 7 bases from V and 3 bases from J, with 22 bases in between. The length of the CDR3 is 17 residues. CDR3 DNA sequence: TGTGCCAGCACCTCAATAAACTCCGTAAGGCACAAAAACATTCAGTACTTC. It specifies CASTSINSVRHKNIQYF.

J is TRBJ2-2 and V is TRBV7-8; TRBD2 might be the D (7 bases). V lost 6 bases and J 0 bases, leaving 11 bases between the germline ends. Germline V gene data show CDR1 as SGHVS and CDR2 as FQNEAQ. This CDR3 spans 15 amino acids. The CDR3 is CASRAGGPNTGELFF. As DNA, the CDR3 is TGTGCCAGCAGGGCCGGGGGGCCGAACACCGGGGAGCTGTTTTTT.

The V gene is TRBV7-2, the J gene TRBJ2-1; D remains unclear. From germline, CDR1 is SGHTA and CDR2 FQGNSA. CDR3 length: 15 amino acids. V was pared by 5 bases and J by 12 bases, with 23 bases between. The CDR3 sequence is CASSATSQYSSWQFF. In DNA, the CDR3 is TGTGCCAGCAGCGCAACTTCCCAGTACAGCTCCTGGCAGTTCTTC.

The CDR3 sequence: CASSRTSNTGELFF. The CDR3 nucleotides read TGTGCCAGCAGCCGGACTTCGAACACCGGGGAGCTGTTTTTT. The chain uses TRBV14 and TRBJ2-2; D possibly corresponds to TRBD2 (5 bases). Germline V gene data show CDR1 as SGHDN and CDR2 as FVKESK. The CDR3 consists of 14 residues. V was clipped by 4 bases and J by 0 bases, with 6 bases between them.

V gene TRBV6-1 combines with J gene TRBJ1-6; D may be TRBD1 (6 bases). The CDR3 covers 15 residues. Looked up from germline, CDR1 is MNHNS and CDR2 is SASEGT. The ends were cut back, 4 bases at V and 0 bases at J, with 7 bases in the middle. The CDR3 here is CASSVRGSYNSPLHF. Here the CDR3 DNA reads TGTGCCAGCAGTGTCAGGGGCTCCTATAATTCACCCCTCCACTTT.

The chain carries TRBV5-1 and TRBJ2-7, with D maybe TRBD2 (6 bases). CDR1 and CDR2 (germline): SGHRS, YFSETQ. V was cut by 5 bases and J by 0 bases, with 6 bases left in between. The CDR3 runs 12 residues. The CDR3 is CASRTSSYEQYF. The CDR3 nucleotides are TGCGCCAGCAGGACTAGCTCCTACGAGCAGTACTTC.

V gene TRBV29-1 combines with J gene TRBJ2-3; TRBD1 might be the D (5 bases). The CDR3 loop spans 11 amino acids. Trimming cost V 6 bases and J 7 bases, with 11 bases left between them. The germline V gene has CDR1 SQVTM and CDR2 ANQGSEA. CDR3 protein: CSVIAGNTQYF. In nucleotides, the CDR3 is TGCAGCGTAATAGCAGGGAATACGCAGTATTTT.

The genes are TRBV6-6 and TRBJ2-1; D not certain. Germline V gene lookup returns CDR1 MNHNY and CDR2 SVGAGI (reference sequence). The length of the CDR3 is 11 residues. Trimming left V 2 bases short and J 6 bases short, with 2 bases between. The CDR3 protein is CASSYPNEQFF. CDR3 DNA: TGTGCCAGCAGTTACCCCAATGAGCAGTTCTTC.

V is TRBV9 and J is TRBJ1-2; D remains ambiguous. The V end was cut by 0 bases, the J end by 0 bases, with 9 bases between. Germline CDR1 is SGDLS and CDR2 is YYNGEE. CDR3 length: 15 residues. CDR3 sequence (DNA): TGTGCCAGCAGCGTAGGCCCCAGAGCTAACTATGGCTACACCTTC. Translation gives CASSVGPRANYGYTF.

CDR3 amino acids: CASRTRRTEISGNTIYF. The DNA of the CDR3 is TGTGCCAGCCGCACCCGCCGAACAGAAATCTCTGGAAACACCATATATTTT. The gene calls are TRBV18 and TRBJ1-3; D remains unclear. The CDR3 runs 17 residues. Germline V gene lookup returns CDR1 KGHSH and CDR2 LQKENI. The V gene lost 8 bases and the J gene lost 0 bases, with 20 bases spanning the gap.

The CDR3 region has the DNA TGTGCCAGCTCACCAGCGTGGAACACCGGGGAGCTGTTTTTT. Protein: CASSPAWNTGELFF. This chain links TRBV18 with TRBJ2-2; D not certain. The germline V gene has CDR1 KGHSH and CDR2 LQKENI. The CDR3 has 14 amino acids. Trimming stripped 2 bases from V and 1 base from J, with 5 bases between.

The rearrangement uses TRBV7-9 and TRBJ1-6, with unresolved D. Germline lookup yields CDR1 SEHNR and CDR2 FQNEAQ (reference sequence). V gave up 6 bases and J gave up 10 bases, with 22 bases separating them. This CDR3 has 16 residues. CDR3 region: CASSRRGIRVRSPLHF. CDR3 nucleotides: TGTGCCAGCAGTAGACGAGGGATTAGAGTGAGGTCACCCCTCCACTTT.

This chain links TRBV6-5 with TRBJ2-7, with a possible D match to TRBD2 (6 bases). Per germline, CDR1 MNHEY and CDR2 SVGAGI. The CDR3 runs 15 residues. The ends were cut back, 9 bases at V and 3 bases at J, with 21 bases in the middle. The CDR3 region has the DNA TGTGCCAGGGGGGGACCACCACCGTACCTCTACGAGCAGTACTTC. This sequence encodes CARGGPPPYLYEQYF.

This chain uses TRBV5-4 with TRBJ2-1; 10 bases map to TRBD2. In germline, CDR1 is SGHNT, CDR2 YYREEE (reference sequence). V lost 2 bases, J lost 11 bases, and 16 bases stayed unmatched. CDR3 length equals 17 residues. CDR3 sequence (DNA): TGTGCCAGCAGCTTAGGGCAGGTAGCGGGAGGCCCTAGGAAGCAGTTCTTC. It specifies CASSLGQVAGGPRKQFF.

This chain connects TRBV5-6 to TRBJ2-7; D is possibly TRBD2 (5 bases). V lost 0 bases, J lost 3 bases, and 10 bases lay in between. Looked up from germline, CDR1 is SGHDT and CDR2 is YYEEEE. The CDR3 is 14 residues long. This chain's CDR3 is CASSLVTGYYEQYF. CDR3 nucleotide sequence: TGTGCCAGCAGCTTGGTTACGGGATACTACGAGCAGTACTTC.

This clone appeared a few times. This chain joins TRBV12-2 and TRBJ1-5; the table's D call of TRBD1 was not tested on the DNA. TRBV12-2 is a pseudogene segment. The CDR3 runs to 19 residues. CDR3 amino acids: CASRLMAGLATYSNQPQHF. The DNA for the CDR3 is TGTGCAAGTCGCTTAATGGCAGGGCTGGCTACGTATAGCAATCAGCCCCAGCATTTT.